Shown below are 19 T cell receptor beta chains from a single sample sequenced in a study of T cells after posttransplantation cyclophosphamide. TCRdb's copy holds only in-frame clones and misses some; the assay was immunoSEQ multiplex PCR. This sample shows 40,000 to 45,000 clones and no singletons; around 2.1% rests with the ten largest. The specimen was PBMCs. Receptors originate from a man aged 40-49 years in good health, CMV-negative, and a related stem cell transplant donor.

This clone was detected many times. The chain recombines TRBV10-3 with TRBJ2-1; 10 bases fit TRBD2. The CDR3 length is 15 residues. Germline-derived CDR1 and CDR2 are ENHRY and SYGVKD. The junction had 1 base not matched to a gene; V was cut back by 2 bases and J by 3 bases. The CDR3 region is CAISEVAGGYNEQFF. CDR3 bases: TGTGCCATCAGTGAGGTAGCGGGGGGCTACAATGAGCAGTTCTTC.

The table lists this clone with many counts. This chain joins TRBV6-1 and TRBJ2-4, with 7 bases fitting TRBD2. The CDR3 spans 15 residues. Germline V gene data show CDR1 as MNHNS and CDR2 as SASEGT. J lost 5 bases, V lost 6 bases, and 10 bases had no gene match. CDR3 in amino acids: CASSWSGMDENIQYF. The CDR3, as DNA: TGTGCCAGCAGCTGGAGCGGGATGGACGAAAACATTCAGTACTTC.

The table lists this clone with many counts. This chain links TRBV4-2 with TRBJ2-5; 12 bases fit TRBD2. This CDR3 is built from 15 residues. Germline loops: CDR1 LGHNA, CDR2 YNFKEQ. The V gene end was trimmed by 1 base and the J gene end by 5 bases; junction bases not matched to a gene: 2. CDR3 in amino acids: CASSQGLAGDETQYF. In nucleotides, the CDR3 is TGTGCCAGCAGCCAAGGACTAGCGGGGGACGAGACCCAGTACTTC.

There are many counts of this clone. The chain employs TRBV6-6 and TRBJ1-6, with D possibly being TRBD1 (5 bases). The CDR3 loop spans 14 amino acids. V was clipped by 5 bases and J by 6 bases, with 11 bases between them. Germline assignment: CDR1 MNHNY and CDR2 SVGAGI (reference sequence). The chain's CDR3 is CASSGTGTNSPLHF. CDR3 in DNA: TGTGCCAGCAGTGGAACAGGAACTAATTCACCCCTCCACTTT.

This clone was seen a few times. The genes are TRBV6-1 and TRBJ2-5; possible D gene TRBD1, 5 bases. Germline lookup yields CDR1 MNHNS and CDR2 SASEGT. This CDR3 is built from 14 residues. Trimming shortened V by 6 bases and J by 4 bases, and 15 bases separated the two germline ends. CDR3 sequence reads: CASRWTGQGETQYF. The DNA for the CDR3 is TGTGCCAGCAGATGGACCGGACAAGGAGAGACCCAGTACTTC.

This clone was counted at least ten times. The gene calls are TRBV27 and TRBJ1-2; 8 nucleotides line up with TRBD1. In germline, CDR1 is MNHEY, CDR2 SMNVEV (reference sequence). Trimming removed 1 base from V and 6 bases from J; junction bases left unmatched: 7. The CDR3 contains 15 residues. CDR3 in amino acids: CASSLFRTGRDGYTF. CDR3 DNA: TGTGCCAGCAGTTTATTCCGGACAGGGAGGGATGGCTACACCTTC.

This clone was seen repeatedly, ten times or more. The V call is TRBV19, the J call TRBJ2-1, with 9 positions matching TRBD1. The CDR3 sequence is 18 residues long. Germline V gives CDR1 LNHDA, CDR2 SQIVND (reference sequence). V lost 4 bases and J lost 7; bases outside the gene matches: 17. The CDR3 nucleotides are TGTGCCAGTAGTAGCCGAGCAACCTCCGGGACAGGGCCGAATGAGCAGTTCTTC. It encodes CASSSRATSGTGPNEQFF.

The sample holds many counts of this clone. The genes are TRBV18 and TRBJ2-7; maybe TRBD1 (6 bases). V gave up 5 bases and J gave up 0 bases, with 11 bases separating them. The V gene's germline CDR1 is KGHSH and CDR2 LQKENI. This CDR3 region has 14 residues. The CDR3 bases are TGTGCCAGCTCAAACCAGGGGAACTCCTACGAGCAGTACTTC. Translated: CASSNQGNSYEQYF.

Ten or more counts support this clone. This chain joins TRBV5-1 and TRBJ1-1; D possibly corresponds to TRBD1 (6 bases). The CDR3 has 15 residues. The V gene lost 4 bases and the J gene lost 5 bases, with 18 bases spanning the gap. Germline lookup yields CDR1 SGHRS and CDR2 YFSETQ. CDR3 region: CASSRGVQGRTEAFF. In nucleotides, the CDR3 is TGCGCCAGCAGCCGGGGTGTCCAGGGGCGGACTGAAGCTTTCTTT.

This clone was found many times. The V gene is TRBV2, the J gene TRBJ2-5, with 8 nucleotides matching TRBD1. The length of the CDR3 is 15 residues. Germline V gene sequence: CDR1 SNHLY, CDR2 FYNNEI. V trimming: 5 bases; J trimming: 5 bases; junction bases outside the gene matches: 10. CDR3 loop: CASSSRTGWVETQYF. The CDR3, as DNA: TGTGCCAGCAGTTCCCGGACAGGGTGGGTTGAGACCCAGTACTTC.

This clone was detected many times. The J gene is TRBJ2-1, the V gene TRBV5-6; D is ambiguous. The germline V and J ends were trimmed by 2 bases and 10 bases, with 16 bases remaining between them. From germline, CDR1 is SGHDT and CDR2 YYEEEE. The CDR3 spans 14 residues. The CDR3 nucleotides are TGTGCCAGCAGCTTCTCCCTGATTAGATGGGAGCAGTTCTTC. It specifies CASSFSLIRWEQFF.

This clone was counted many times. The chain joins TRBV2 to TRBJ2-1, with D uncertain. This CDR3 comprises 14 residues. V was trimmed by 6 bases and J by 0 bases, leaving 9 bases between them. Germline values: CDR1 SNHLY, CDR2 FYNNEI. In DNA, the CDR3 is TGTGCCAGCAGACCTAGGAGCTCCTACAATGAGCAGTTCTTC. Its translation: CASRPRSSYNEQFF. Filled out from reference TRBV2 and TRBJ2-1, the complete variable domain reads EPEVTQTPSHQVTQMGQEVILRCVPISNHLYFYWYRQILGQKVEFLVSFYNNEISEKSEIFDDQFSVERPDGSNFTLKIRSTKLEDSAMYFCASRPRSSYNEQFFGPGTRLTVL.

This clone was seen ten or more times. J is TRBJ2-1 and V is TRBV7-3; 9 bases fit TRBD2. The J segment lost 7 bases and the V segment lost 2 bases, leaving 6 bases of the junction unmatched. The CDR3 runs 15 residues. Germline assignment: CDR1 SGHTA and CDR2 FQGTGA. The CDR3 protein is CASSLLASGDNEQFF. The DNA of the CDR3 is TGTGCCAGCAGCTTATTGGCTAGCGGGGATAATGAGCAGTTCTTC. Supplemented by reference TRBV7-3 and TRBJ2-1, the full variable domain reads GAGVSQTPSNKVTEKGKYVELRCDPISGHTALYWYRQSLGQGPEFLIYFQGTGAADDSGLPNDRFFAVRPEGSVSTLKIQRTERGDSAVYLCASSLLASGDNEQFFGPGTRLTVL.

This clone was counted between two and nine times. The V and J genes are TRBV7-9 and TRBJ2-1; 7 bases are a match to TRBD1. The junction had 6 bases not matched to a gene; V was cut back by 4 bases and J by 0 bases. This CDR3 is built from 16 residues. Germline loops: CDR1 SEHNR, CDR2 FQNEAQ (reference sequence). This CDR3 is CASSSGQLSSYNEQFF. The CDR3 nucleotides are TGTGCCAGCAGCTCGGGACAGCTGAGCTCCTACAATGAGCAGTTCTTC.

This clone was observed many times. V and J are TRBV4-3 and TRBJ2-3, with D tentatively TRBD2 (6 bases). Germline V gives CDR1 LGHNA, CDR2 YSLEER. CDR3 length: 13 amino acids. Between the trimmed V and J ends, which lost 3 bases and 6 bases, there was a span of 10 bases. The CDR3 sequence is CASSHSSGDTQYF. CDR3 sequence (DNA): TGCGCCAGCAGCCATAGCAGCGGGGATACGCAGTATTTT.

This clone was counted ten times or more. The rearrangement joins TRBV10-3 to TRBJ2-7; perhaps TRBD1 as D (6 bases). V lost 5 bases, J lost 6 bases, and 17 bases lay in between. The CDR3 loop spans 14 amino acids. Germline CDR1 is ENHRY and CDR2 is SYGVKD. As DNA, the CDR3 is TGTGCCATCAGTAACCGACAGGTATATGGCGAGCAGTACTTC. Translated, it gives CAISNRQVYGEQYF.

This clone has just a few counts. V is TRBV7-3 and J is TRBJ2-3, with 8 bases aligning to TRBD2. Germline values: CDR1 SGHTA, CDR2 FQGTGA. The CDR3 totals 16 residues. Unmatched junction bases numbered 6, after V lost 4 bases and J lost 0 bases. The CDR3 sequence is CASSYRAGASTDTQYF. CDR3 sequence (DNA): TGTGCCAGCAGCTACAGAGCGGGGGCCAGCACAGATACGCAGTATTTT. Drawing the rest from reference TRBV7-3 and TRBJ2-3, the complete variable domain is GAGVSQTPSNKVTEKGKYVELRCDPISGHTALYWYRQSLGQGPEFLIYFQGTGAADDSGLPNDRFFAVRPEGSVSTLKIQRTERGDSAVYLCASSYRAGASTDTQYFGPGTRLTVL.

The chain couples TRBV6-1 to TRBJ2-1; 8 nucleotides align to TRBD2. Germline assignment: CDR1 MNHNS and CDR2 SASEGT. The CDR3 contains 18 residues. Germline trimming cut 1 base from V and 7 bases from J; bases unmatched to any gene: 15. The CDR3 coding sequence is TGTGCCAGCAGTGAAGTTTTGAGCGGGAGAACGTCTGGGAATGAGCAGTTCTTC. It encodes CASSEVLSGRTSGNEQFF.

This clone was seen at least ten times. J is TRBJ1-5 and V is TRBV18; 7 positions agree with TRBD1. The CDR3 loop spans 14 amino acids. Looked up from germline, CDR1 is KGHSH and CDR2 is LQKENI. J was trimmed by 7 bases and V by 1 base; bases with no gene match: 4. Here the CDR3 DNA reads TGTGCCAGCTCACCACGGGACAGCGGACAGCCCCAGCATTTT. Its protein product is CASSPRDSGQPQHF.